This T cell receptor (beta chain) stems from a study of shared T cell receptors in the human thymus. The method was immunoSEQ multiplex PCR; TCRdb's version includes in-frame clones alone and lacks a portion of them. The table shows over 350,000 clones, with roughly 94% occurring only once. V dropped 4 bases and J dropped 2; count of bases not matched to a gene: 2. Per germline, CDR1 SQVTM and CDR2 ANQGSEA. The CDR3 sequence is 13 residues long. Sequencing used thymocytes. This clonotype was obtained from a human donor. The chain employs TRBV29-1 and TRBJ1-3; 7 bases align to TRBD1. CDR3 residues: CSVAGQAGNTIYF. DNA for the CDR3: TGCAGCGTTGCCGGACAGGCTGGAAACACCATATATTTT.